Following are 6 T cell receptor beta chains from one sample sequenced in a study of blood T cells in healthy people across ages. Combining a sample-barcoded 5' primer with a J-beta primer mix, a second PCR ran for roughly 6 to 12 cycles. TCRdb re-analysed the 5' RACE reads in MiXCR, keeping a single row per CDR3 protein. Here the sample spans around 1,900,000 distinct CDR3 sequences, more than 35% being singletons. Input material: blood. These receptor sequences come from a human donor in good health.

This clonotype showed up just a few times. V gene TRBV29-1 combines with J gene TRBJ1-5; TRBD1 is a possible D gene (6 bases). CDR1 SQVTM and CDR2 ANQGSEA come from the germline V gene. Trimming shortened V by 7 bases and J by 0 bases, and 16 bases separated the two germline ends. CDR3 length: 15 amino acids. DNA of the CDR3: TGCAGCGCGGTGATGGACAGTTATAGCAATCAGCCCCAGCATTTT. Translation gives CSAVMDSYSNQPQHF.

The chain has TRBV11-2 and TRBJ2-7, with TRBD2 as a possible D gene (5 bases). There are 15 residues in the CDR3. Germline V CDR1 and CDR2: SGHAT, FQNNGV. The ends were cut back, 1 base at V and 2 bases at J, with 12 bases in the middle. In nucleotides, the CDR3 is TGTGCCAGCAGCTTAGTCGGAGGTATTCCCTACGAGCAGTACTTC. It specifies CASSLVGGIPYEQYF.

This clonotype was counted between two and nine times. The chain carries TRBV7-9 and TRBJ2-5; D is undetermined. CDR3 length: 16 residues. In germline, CDR1 is SEHNR, CDR2 FQNEAQ (reference sequence). The V end lost 1 base, the J end lost 4 bases, and 16 bases lay between the germline ends. The CDR3 spells CASSLDRSSSPETQYF. CDR3 sequence (DNA): TGTGCCAGCAGCTTAGATCGGAGTTCCTCACCAGAGACCCAGTACTTC.

This clonotype has more than one count but fewer than ten. The V call is TRBV5-1, the J call TRBJ2-7; D may correspond to TRBD1 or TRBD2 (6 bases each). The germline V and J ends were trimmed by 4 bases and 1 base, with 15 bases remaining between them. The germline gives CDR1 SGHRS, CDR2 YFSETQ. This CDR3 region has 15 residues. The DNA for the CDR3 is TGCGCCAGCAGCCCGCGCGGGACACCATCCTACGAGCAGTACTTC. Translating it yields CASSPRGTPSYEQYF.

There are many counts of this clonotype. The chain combines TRBV29-1 with TRBJ1-2; no definite D call. Trimming removed 3 bases from V and 0 bases from J, with 5 bases in between. The CDR3 has 12 amino acids. Germline V lookup: CDR1 SQVTM, CDR2 ANQGSEA. CDR3 bases: TGCAGCGTTGAGACCGCTAACTATGGCTACACCTTC. Translated: CSVETANYGYTF.

V gene TRBV7-9 combines with J gene TRBJ1-4; D might be TRBD1 (5 bases). CDR3 length equals 16 residues. Trimming stripped 1 base from V and 9 bases from J, with 18 bases between. In germline, CDR1 is SEHNR, CDR2 FQNEAQ (reference sequence). DNA of the CDR3: TGTGCCAGCAGCTTAGTGCTGTCGGGACCCCTGCAAAAACTGTTTTTT. Translation gives CASSLVLSGPLQKLFF.